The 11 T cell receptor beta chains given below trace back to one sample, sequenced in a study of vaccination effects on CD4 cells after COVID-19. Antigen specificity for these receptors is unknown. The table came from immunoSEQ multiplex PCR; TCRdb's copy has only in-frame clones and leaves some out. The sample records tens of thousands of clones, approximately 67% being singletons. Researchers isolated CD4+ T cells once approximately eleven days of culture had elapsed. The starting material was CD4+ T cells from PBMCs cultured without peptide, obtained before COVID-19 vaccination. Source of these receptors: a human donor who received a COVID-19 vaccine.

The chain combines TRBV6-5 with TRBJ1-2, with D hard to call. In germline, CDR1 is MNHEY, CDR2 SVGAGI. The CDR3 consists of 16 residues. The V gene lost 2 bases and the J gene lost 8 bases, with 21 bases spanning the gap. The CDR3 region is CASSYDPNSSAGGYTF. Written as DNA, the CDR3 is TGTGCCAGCAGTTACGATCCCAATTCGTCGGCAGGCGGCTACACCTTC.

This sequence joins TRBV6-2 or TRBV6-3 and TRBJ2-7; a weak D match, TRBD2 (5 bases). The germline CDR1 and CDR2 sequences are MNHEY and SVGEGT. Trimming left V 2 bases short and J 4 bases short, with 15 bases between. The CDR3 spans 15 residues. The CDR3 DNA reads TGTGCCAGCAGTTACGTAGCGAGCTCTTGGTACGAGCAGTACTTC. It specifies CASSYVASSWYEQYF.

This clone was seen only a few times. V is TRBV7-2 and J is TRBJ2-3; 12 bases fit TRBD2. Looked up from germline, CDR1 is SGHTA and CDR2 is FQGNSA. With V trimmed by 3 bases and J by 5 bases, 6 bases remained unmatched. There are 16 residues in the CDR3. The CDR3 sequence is CASSFRLTSGGDTQYF. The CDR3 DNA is TGTGCCAGCAGCTTCCGCCTGACTAGCGGGGGAGATACGCAGTATTTT. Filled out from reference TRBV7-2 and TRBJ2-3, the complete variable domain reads GAGVSQSPSNKVTEKGKDVELRCDPISGHTALYWYRQSLGQGLEFLIYFQGNSAPDKSGLPSDRFSAERTGGSVSTLTIQRTQQEDSAVYLCASSFRLTSGGDTQYFGPGTRLTVL.

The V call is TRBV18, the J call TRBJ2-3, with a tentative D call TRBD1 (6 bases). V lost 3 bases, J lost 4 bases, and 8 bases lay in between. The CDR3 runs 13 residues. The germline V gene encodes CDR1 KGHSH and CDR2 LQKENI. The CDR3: CASSPTGPDTQYF. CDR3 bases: TGTGCCAGCTCACCCACAGGGCCAGATACGCAGTATTTT.

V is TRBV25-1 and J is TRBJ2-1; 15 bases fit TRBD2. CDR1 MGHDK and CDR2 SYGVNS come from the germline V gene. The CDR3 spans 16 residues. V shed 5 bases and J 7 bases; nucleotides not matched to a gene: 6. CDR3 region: CASSSGTSGRLNEQFF. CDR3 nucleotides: TGTGCCAGCAGTTCCGGGACTAGCGGGAGGTTGAATGAGCAGTTCTTC.

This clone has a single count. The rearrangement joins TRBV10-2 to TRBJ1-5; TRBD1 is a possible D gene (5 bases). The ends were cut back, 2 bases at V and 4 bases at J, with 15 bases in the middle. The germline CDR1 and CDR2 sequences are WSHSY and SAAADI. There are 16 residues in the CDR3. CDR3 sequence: CASSEKVGARNQPQHF. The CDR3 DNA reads TGCGCCAGCAGTGAGAAAGTTGGGGCTAGGAATCAGCCCCAGCATTTT.

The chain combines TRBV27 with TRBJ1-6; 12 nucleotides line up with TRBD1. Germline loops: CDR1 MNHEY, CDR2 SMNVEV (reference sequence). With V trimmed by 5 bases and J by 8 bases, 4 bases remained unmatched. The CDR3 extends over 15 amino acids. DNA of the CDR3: TGTGCCAGCAGTCCAGGGACAGGGGGCGATTCACCCCTCCACTTT. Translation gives CASSPGTGGDSPLHF.

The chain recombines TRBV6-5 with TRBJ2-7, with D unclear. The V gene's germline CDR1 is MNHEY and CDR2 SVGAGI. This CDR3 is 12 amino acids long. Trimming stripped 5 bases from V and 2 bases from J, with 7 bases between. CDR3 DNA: TGTGCCAGCAGTCCCGATCCCTACGAGCAGTACTTC. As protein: CASSPDPYEQYF.

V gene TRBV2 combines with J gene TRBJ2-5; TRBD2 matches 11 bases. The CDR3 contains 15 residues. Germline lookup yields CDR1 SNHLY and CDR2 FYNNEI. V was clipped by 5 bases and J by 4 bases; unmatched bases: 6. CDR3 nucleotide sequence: TGTGCCAGCAGTTGGATAGCGGGGGGGCGAGAGACCCAGTACTTC. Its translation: CASSWIAGGRETQYF.

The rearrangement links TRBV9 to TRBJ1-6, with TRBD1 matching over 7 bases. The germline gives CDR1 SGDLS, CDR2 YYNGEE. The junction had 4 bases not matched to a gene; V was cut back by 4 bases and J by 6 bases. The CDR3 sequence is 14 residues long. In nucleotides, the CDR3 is TGTGCCAGCAGCTTGGGACAGTTTAATTCACCCCTCCACTTT. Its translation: CASSLGQFNSPLHF. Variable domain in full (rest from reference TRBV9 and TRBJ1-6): DSGVTQTPKHLITATGQRVTLRCSPRSGDLSVYWYQQSLDQGLQFLIQYYNGEERAKGNILERFSAQQFPDLHSELNLSSLELGDSALYFCASSLGQFNSPLHFGNGTRLTVT.

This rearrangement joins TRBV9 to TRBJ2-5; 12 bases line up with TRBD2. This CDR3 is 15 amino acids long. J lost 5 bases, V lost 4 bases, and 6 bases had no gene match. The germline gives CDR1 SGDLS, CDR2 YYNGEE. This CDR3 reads CASSSTSGGGETQYF. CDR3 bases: TGTGCCAGCAGCTCGACTAGCGGGGGTGGGGAGACCCAGTACTTC.